Listed below are T cell receptor beta chains from one sample, sequenced in a study of T cell repertoires in cytomegalovirus infection. TCRdb reprocessed the reads with MiXCR, giving one entry per CDR3 protein. The sample gives 450,000 to 600,000 distinct CDR3 sequences, 40% to 50% of which show up once; approximately 40% is in the top ten. These receptors' targets are unknown. Sequencing was performed on cultured PBMCs, taken from culture after CMV antigen stimulation. These receptors all come from a human donor in good health (CMV status not recorded). Some clones in this sample may be carry-over from other donors' samples. Each CDR3 is given with its conserved first and last residue. A D gene is named only where the DNA matches it firmly. Some rows have no size entry. The others give once, few or many, or a class for an expanded clone.

size,D,J,V,DNA,CDR3
many,TRBD2,TRBJ2-6,TRBV7-2,TGTGCCAGCAGCGCGGGACTAGCGGGAGGGCCGTCTGGGGCCAACGTCCTGACTTTC,CASSAGLAGGPSGANVLTF
few,.,TRBJ1-1,TRBV19,TGTGCCAGTAGTATAGAGGGGAATATGAACACTGAAGCTTTCTTT,CASSIEGNMNTEAFF
.,.,TRBJ2-7,TRBV10-3,TGTGCCATCAGGGGTAATATGGAGAAGCTGTACTTC,CAIRGNMEKLYF
once,TRBD2,TRBJ2-1,TRBV6-1,TGTGCCAGCAGTGAAGTAGCGGGGCCTTATTACAATGAGCAGTTCTTC,CASSEVAGPYYNEQFF
few,TRBD2,TRBJ2-1,TRBV11-2,TGTGCCAGCAGGGTAGCGGGGGGTCGCGAGCAGTTCTTC,CASRVAGGREQFF
.,.,TRBJ2-2,TRBV5-1,TGCGCCAGCAGCCGAAATGGGGGGGGCGCTGAACCCGGGGAGCTGTTTTTT,CASSRNGGGAEPGELFF
.,TRBD2,TRBJ2-3,TRBV4-1,TGCGCCAGCAGCCGTTTGAGCGGGACTTTGGCAGATACGCAGTATTTT,CASSRLSGTLADTQYF
.,.,TRBJ1-2,TRBV28,TGTGCCAGCAGTTTTAGGGGGGCGTATGGCGGCTACACCTTC,CASSFRGAYGGYTF
.,.,TRBJ2-2,TRBV7-6,TGTGCCAGCAGCCCAAACGTCGCGACGAACACCGGGGAGCTGTTTTTT,CASSPNVATNTGELFF
few,.,TRBJ1-5,TRBV7-2,TGTGCCAGCAGCCCCCGGTGGAAGGATCAGCCCCAGCATTTT,CASSPRWKDQPQHF
.,.,TRBJ1-2,TRBV19,TGTGCCAGTAGTGCCCAGTACTACGCTAACTATGGCTACACCTTC,CASSAQYYANYGYTF
.,.,TRBJ1-1,TRBV12-3/TRBV12-4,TGTGCCAGCAGCCCTGTCTTCGGGGTCCAAAACACTGAAGCTTTCTTT,CASSPVFGVQNTEAFF
few,TRBD2,TRBJ2-3,TRBV20-1,TGCAGTGCTATGAGCGGGGGCACCACAGATACGCAGTATTTT,CSAMSGGTTDTQYF
.,.,TRBJ1-6,TRBV5-5,TGTGCCAGCAGCTTGCTCTCCTCCTATAATTCACCCCTCCACTTT,CASSLLSSYNSPLHF
.,.,TRBJ2-1,TRBV10-3,TGTGCCCCCCCTTCCCCCCTCACCTCGCCCTACTACAATGAGCAGTTCTTC,CAPPSPLTSPYYNEQFF
.,.,TRBJ1-3,TRBV12-3/TRBV12-4,TGTGCCAGCGGGGGTGGATTCGGAAACACCATATATTTT,CASGGGFGNTIYF
.,.,TRBJ2-2,TRBV6-6,TGTGCCAGCAGAGCAACAGGGTGGACCGGGGAGCTGTTTTTT,CASRATGWTGELFF
few,TRBD1,TRBJ1-2,TRBV7-8,TGTGCCAGCAGCCCTAACGGACAGGATAACTATGGCTACACCTTC,CASSPNGQDNYGYTF
few,.,TRBJ2-5,TRBV7-2,TGTGCCAGCAGCCCCGTGGGACCCCAAGAGACCCAGTACTTC,CASSPVGPQETQYF
few,TRBD1,TRBJ2-7,TRBV11-2,TGTGCCAGCAGCCACGGCGGGACAGGGGGCTACGAGCAGTACTTC,CASSHGGTGGYEQYF
.,.,TRBJ2-3,TRBV7-2,TGTGCCAGCAGCCGCATAGGGGTTGGTGCAGATACGCAGTATTTT,CASSRIGVGADTQYF
.,.,TRBJ1-6,TRBV10-3,TGTGCCATCAGTGGGGTAGGGGGGGCAGGAGAATCACCCCTCCACTTT,CAISGVGGAGESPLHF
.,.,TRBJ2-3,TRBV12-3/TRBV12-4,TGTGCCAGCAGTTTCCCCTCTGGCTCAGATACGCAGTATTTT,CASSFPSGSDTQYF
.,TRBD1,TRBJ2-7,TRBV7-9,TGTGCCAGCAGCTTAGGAGACAGGGATGGGGAGCAGTACTTC,CASSLGDRDGEQYF
many,.,TRBJ2-5,TRBV7-2,TGTGCCAGCAGCTTAGACAGGTTCAAGACCCAGTACTTC,CASSLDRFKTQYF
few,.,TRBJ2-3,TRBV12-3/TRBV12-4,TGTGCCAGCAGTTTCGCCTCAGGGACAGATACGCAGTATTTT,CASSFASGTDTQYF
.,.,TRBJ1-1,TRBV7-6,TGTGCCAGCAGCTCCCTGACAGGAGAAGCAGCTTTCTTT,CASSSLTGEAAFF
.,.,TRBJ1-1,TRBV10-3,TGTGCCATCCGGGCCGATATGAACACTGAAGCTTTCTTT,CAIRADMNTEAFF
.,.,TRBJ2-1,TRBV6-6,TGTGCCAGCAGCCCAAGGCCCAGGTTTAGCAGGAATGAGCAGTTCTTC,CASSPRPRFSRNEQFF
.,.,TRBJ2-4,TRBV6-1,TGTGCCAGCAGTTTCGGAACCGGGGCGCAACAGTACTTC,CASSFGTGAQQYF
.,TRBD2,TRBJ2-5,TRBV11-1,TGTGCCAGCAGCTTAGGGACTAGAATGTCAGAGACCCAGTACTTC,CASSLGTRMSETQYF
.,.,TRBJ2-1,TRBV12-3/TRBV12-4,TGTGCCAGCAGTTTAGATGGGCACCCCTACAATGAGCAGTTCTTC,CASSLDGHPYNEQFF
.,.,TRBJ2-7,TRBV20-1,TGCAGTGCAAACAGGGACTCCTACGAGCAGTACTTC,CSANRDSYEQYF
.,.,TRBJ1-5,TRBV6-2/TRBV6-3,TGTGCCAGCAGTATCGGGACGTCTAGCAATCAGCCCCAGCATTTT,CASSIGTSSNQPQHF
.,.,TRBJ1-5,TRBV19,TGTGCCAGTAGCCCCAGGGGTAGCTATAGCAATCAGCCCCAGCATTTT,CASSPRGSYSNQPQHF
.,.,TRBJ1-1,TRBV11-2,TGTGCCAGCAGTAACCCGGGGGAGAACACTGAAGCTTTCTTT,CASSNPGENTEAFF
few,TRBD1,TRBJ1-5,TRBV7-2,TGTGCCAGCAGCCCGTTCTCGACAGGGTCCAGATATAGCAATCAGCCCCAGCATTTT,CASSPFSTGSRYSNQPQHF